These T cell receptor beta chains were read from a single sample in a study of T cell repertoires in cytomegalovirus infection. TCRdb fed the reads into MiXCR, producing one record per CDR3 protein. Of under 300,000 distinct CDR3 sequences listed, around 20% are singletons. No antigens are known for them. The sequencing here drew on cultured PBMCs, taken from culture after CMV antigen stimulation. These receptors were obtained from a human donor in good health (CMV status not recorded). Some clones in this sample may be carry-over from other donors' samples. The CDR3 runs from the conserved cysteine through the conserved F or W. A D gene is named only where the DNA matches it firmly. Clone size is stated in some rows and not others, as once, few, many or a class when expanded.

length	V	size	D	J	CDR3	DNA
19	TRBV7-8	many	NA	TRBJ2-4	CASSLRDIWASGLGNIQYF	TGTGCCAGCAGCTTAAGGGACATTTGGGCTAGCGGATTGGGAAACATTCAGTACTTC
17	TRBV5-4	NA	TRBD2	TRBJ2-2	CASSLNPTSRNTGELFF	TGTGCCAGCAGCTTGAACCCGACTAGCAGGAACACCGGGGAGCTGTTTTTT
13	TRBV7-9	few	TRBD1	TRBJ1-1	CASSPQEGAEAFF	TGTGCCAGCAGCCCCCAGGAGGGGGCCGAAGCTTTCTTT
15	TRBV7-2	many	NA	TRBJ1-1	CASSLVEGGNTEAFF	TGTGCCAGCAGCTTAGTTGAGGGGGGGAACACTGAAGCTTTCTTT
16	TRBV7-6	NA	TRBD2	TRBJ2-5	CASSPSSGRAGETQYF	TGTGCCAGCAGCCCTTCTAGCGGGAGGGCCGGTGAGACCCAGTACTTC
13	TRBV7-2	many	TRBD2	TRBJ2-1	CASSFPGGGEQFF	TGTGCCAGCAGCTTCCCGGGAGGGGGTGAGCAGTTCTTC
18	TRBV20-1	NA	TRBD2	TRBJ2-1	CSAAATSGAYSSYNEQFF	TGCAGTGCCGCGGCGACTAGCGGTGCTTATAGCTCCTACAATGAGCAGTTCTTC
16	TRBV12-3/TRBV12-4	NA	TRBD1	TRBJ1-1	CASSFRAGGADTEAFF	TGTGCCAGCAGTTTTCGCGCAGGGGGCGCGGACACTGAAGCTTTCTTT
12	TRBV12-3/TRBV12-4	NA	NA	TRBJ1-2	CASMSLPYGYTF	TGTGCCAGCATGTCGTTACCATATGGCTACACCTTC
15	TRBV7-2	NA	NA	TRBJ1-3	CASSPSGSSGNTIYF	TGTGCCAGCAGCCCCTCGGGATCATCTGGAAACACCATATATTTT
14	TRBV10-3	NA	NA	TRBJ2-3	CAISDSSGSDTQYF	TGTGCCATCAGTGATTCAAGCGGGTCAGATACGCAGTATTTT
15	TRBV6-5	NA	NA	TRBJ2-5	CASTVRGLQFETQYF	TGTGCCAGCACGGTGAGGGGACTGCAGTTCGAGACCCAGTACTTC
14	TRBV29-1	few	NA	TRBJ2-3	CSVVPRGSTDTQYF	TGCAGCGTTGTTCCCAGGGGAAGCACAGATACGCAGTATTTT
11	TRBV20-1	NA	NA	TRBJ1-2	CSARDERGHTF	TGCAGTGCTAGAGATGAAAGAGGCCACACCTTC
15	TRBV7-6	NA	NA	TRBJ2-7	CASIRLGDRSYEQYF	TGTGCCAGCATTAGGCTCGGGGACCGCTCCTACGAGCAGTACTTC
16	TRBV3-1	few	NA	TRBJ2-5	CASSQEASTSPETQYF	TGTGCCAGCAGCCAAGAAGCGTCGACTAGTCCAGAGACCCAGTACTTC
13	TRBV28	many	TRBD1	TRBJ1-2	CASRGGSEYGYTF	TGTGCCAGCAGAGGGGGCTCGGAATATGGCTACACCTTC
15	TRBV11-2	NA	TRBD1	TRBJ2-7	CASSSSGYRGHEQYF	TGTGCCAGCAGCTCCTCCGGATACAGGGGCCACGAGCAGTACTTC
18	TRBV7-6	many	TRBD2	TRBJ2-1	CASSPTWTSGRAVNEQFF	TGTGCCAGCAGCCCCACTTGGACTAGCGGGAGGGCTGTCAATGAGCAGTTCTTC
17	TRBV19	once	NA	TRBJ2-1	CASSLLGQTSSYNEQFF	TGTGCCAGTAGCCTCCTTGGACAGACGAGCTCCTACAATGAGCAGTTCTTC
14	TRBV29-1	NA	NA	TRBJ1-1	CSVEDPGPLFEAFF	TGCAGCGTTGAAGATCCGGGACCCCTATTTGAAGCTTTCTTT
13	TRBV28	NA	NA	TRBJ1-2	CASSPSRIYGYTF	TGTGCCAGCAGTCCGAGTAGGATCTATGGCTACACCTTC
9	TRBV7-9	many	NA	TRBJ1-1	CATDTEAFF	TGTGCCACAGACACTGAAGCTTTCTTT
17	TRBV24-1	NA	TRBD2	TRBJ2-7	CATSPSATSGRVREQYF	TGTGCCACCAGTCCATCCGCGACTAGCGGGAGGGTACGGGAGCAGTACTTC
17	TRBV27	NA	NA	TRBJ1-4	CASSFSGPFTTNEKLFF	TGTGCCAGCAGTTTCTCGGGGCCATTCACAACTAATGAAAAACTGTTTTTT
14	TRBV12-3/TRBV12-4	few	NA	TRBJ2-2	CAVNREEVTGELFF	TGTGCCGTGAACAGGGAAGAGGTCACCGGGGAGCTGTTTTTT
15	TRBV7-3	few	TRBD1	TRBJ2-2	CASSYTGGNTGELFF	TGTGCCAGCAGCTATACAGGGGGCAACACCGGGGAGCTGTTTTTT
13	TRBV12-5	NA	NA	TRBJ1-1	CASGLSLNTEAFF	TGTGCTAGTGGTTTGAGCCTGAACACTGAAGCTTTCTTT
17	TRBV10-3	many	TRBD2	TRBJ2-3	CAISASLGTSETDTQYF	TGTGCCATCAGTGCCTCGCTTGGGACTAGCGAAACAGATACGCAGTATTTT
13	TRBV6-5	few	NA	TRBJ2-5	CASSSSLLETQYF	TGTGCCAGCAGTTCCTCTCTCTTAGAGACCCAGTACTTC
16	TRBV4-1	few	TRBD2	TRBJ2-3	CASSQGAGAAWDTQYF	TGTGCCAGCAGCCAGGGAGCGGGAGCGGCTTGGGATACGCAGTATTTT
15	TRBV5-4	few	NA	TRBJ1-3	CASSRGRGNGNTIYF	TGTGCCAGCAGCCGGGGTCGGGGAAATGGAAACACCATATATTTT
14	TRBV5-6	many	TRBD1	TRBJ1-2	CASSSGQGPPPYTF	TGTGCCAGCAGCAGCGGACAGGGGCCGCCTCCCTACACCTTC
12	TRBV19	NA	NA	TRBJ1-5	CASTIWNQPQHF	TGTGCCAGTACCATCTGGAATCAGCCCCAGCATTTT
14	TRBV6-2/TRBV6-3	NA	TRBD1	TRBJ2-1	CAISGGAAYNEQFF	TGTGCCATCTCAGGGGGCGCAGCCTACAATGAGCAGTTCTTC
13	TRBV7-2	few	NA	TRBJ2-3	CASSSGTTGTQYF	TGTGCCAGCAGCTCCGGTACGACGGGTACGCAGTATTTT
14	TRBV11-1	few	NA	TRBJ1-1	CASSLRSIGTEAFF	TGTGCCAGCAGCTTAAGAAGCATAGGCACTGAAGCTTTCTTT
16	TRBV5-5	few	TRBD1	TRBJ1-1	CASSLVPGGRNTEAFF	TGTGCCAGCAGCTTGGTGCCAGGGGGCCGGAACACTGAAGCTTTCTTT
16	TRBV5-4	NA	TRBD2	TRBJ2-1	CASRNAGTSGHNEQFF	TGTGCCAGCAGGAACGCCGGGACTAGCGGTCACAATGAGCAGTTCTTC
12	TRBV12-3/TRBV12-4	few	NA	TRBJ2-1	CASSFGAPRQFF	TGTGCCAGCAGTTTCGGCGCACCAAGGCAGTTCTTC
14	TRBV3-1	few	NA	TRBJ2-1	CASSQEGSYNEQFF	TGTGCCAGCAGCCAAGAGGGGTCCTACAATGAGCAGTTCTTC